A selection of T cell receptor beta chains follows, all from one sample in a study of long-term antiretroviral therapy in people with HIV. Sequenced by immunoSEQ multiplex PCR; TCRdb stores in-frame clones only, minus some. Of roughly 12,000 clones listed, about 83% are singletons. The sample in question was unsorted PBMCs, obtained 3.4 years after starting antiretroviral therapy. The receptors originated from a man aged 40-49 years with HIV. The CDR3 runs from the conserved cysteine through the conserved F or W. The D gene is left open where the match is weak. Expanded clones are given a class, and other clones once, few, many or no size at all.

CDR3aa | CDR3nt | v_gene | d_gene | abundance | j_gene
CASSLVGQVSGNTIYF | TGTGCCAGCAGCTTGGTAGGACAGGTCTCTGGAAACACCATATATTTT | TRBV5-6 | TRBD1 | NA | TRBJ1-3
CASSEVGNNQPQHF | TGTGCCAGCAGTGAAGTGGGGAACAATCAGCCCCAGCATTTT | TRBV6-1 | NA | NA | TRBJ1-5
CASSPQGTEAFF | TGTGCCAGCAGTCCCCAGGGCACTGAAGCTTTCTTT | TRBV28 | NA | NA | TRBJ1-1
CASSLDRATDTQYF | TGTGCCAGCAGCTTAGACAGGGCCACAGATACGCAGTATTTT | TRBV11-2 | NA | NA | TRBJ2-3
CASSYMEPPYEQYF | TGTGCCAGCAGTTACATGGAACCTCCCTACGAGCAGTACTTC | TRBV6-5 | NA | NA | TRBJ2-7
CASSLLAGGTTGELFF | TGTGCCAGCAGCTTACTAGCGGGAGGTACCACCGGGGAGCTGTTTTTT | TRBV7-3 | TRBD2 | NA | TRBJ2-2
CASSRTGTYNEQFF | TGTGCCAGCTCACGCACGGGGACATACAATGAGCAGTTCTTC | TRBV18 | NA | NA | TRBJ2-1
CASSFGQSSGNTIYF | TGTGCCAGCAGCTTCGGACAGAGCTCTGGAAACACCATATATTTT | TRBV7-6 | NA | NA | TRBJ1-3
CASNRNTGELFF | TGTGCCAGCAATCGGAACACCGGGGAGCTGTTTTTT | TRBV6-1 | NA | NA | TRBJ2-2
CASIESYGTTEAFF | TGTGCCAGCATTGAGTCTTATGGGACCACTGAAGCTTTCTTT | TRBV6-1 | NA | NA | TRBJ1-1
CSVLRAGATGETQYF | TGCAGCGTTCTCCGAGCAGGGGCGACTGGAGAGACCCAGTACTTC | TRBV29-1 | NA | NA | TRBJ2-5
CASSTRGGDNQPQHF | TGTGCCAGTAGCACCCGGGGAGGGGACAATCAGCCCCAGCATTTT | TRBV19 | NA | NA | TRBJ1-5
CASSLVLGGTEAFF | TGCGCCAGCAGCTTGGTATTGGGGGGCACTGAAGCTTTCTTT | TRBV5-1 | NA | few | TRBJ1-1
CASSFSSNTGGTEAFF | TGTGCCAGCAGCTTTAGCTCCAATACCGGGGGCACTGAAGCTTTCTTT | TRBV7-3 | NA | NA | TRBJ1-1
CASREKGLFVVLGTDTQYF | TGTGCCAGCAGGGAAAAAGGCCTATTCGTGGTGCTTGGGACAGATACGCAGTATTTT | TRBV27 | NA | NA | TRBJ2-3
CASSDQGAGTGELFF | TGTGCCAGCTCAGATCAGGGGGCCGGCACCGGGGAGCTGTTTTTT | TRBV18 | TRBD1 | NA | TRBJ2-2
CASSGEARAFGNTIYF | TGTGCCAGCAGTGGCGAGGCAAGGGCATTTGGAAACACCATATATTTT | TRBV25-1 | NA | NA | TRBJ1-3
CASKPQARGNTEAFF | TGTGCCAGCAAACCCCAGGCAAGGGGGAACACTGAAGCTTTCTTT | TRBV6-5 | NA | NA | TRBJ1-1
CASSVAPGQGITEAFF | TGTGCCAGCAGCGTCGCCCCGGGACAGGGTATCACTGAAGCTTTCTTT | TRBV9 | TRBD1 | NA | TRBJ1-1
CASSPLHESSYNEQFF | TGCGCCAGCAGCCCCCTTCACGAGAGCTCCTACAATGAGCAGTTCTTC | TRBV4-3 | NA | NA | TRBJ2-1
CASSAFLGQSANYGYTF | TGTGCCAGCAGCGCCTTTTTAGGACAGTCGGCTAACTATGGCTACACCTTC | TRBV7-9 | NA | NA | TRBJ1-2
CASSGDRVVGEQYF | TGTGCCAGCAGTGGGGACAGGGTGGTCGGCGAGCAGTACTTC | TRBV6-6 | TRBD1 | NA | TRBJ2-7
CATQAGFANEQFF | TGTGCCACGCAAGCGGGATTCGCAAATGAGCAGTTCTTC | TRBV15 | TRBD2 | NA | TRBJ2-1
CASSASGIRSYEQYF | TGTGCCAGCAGCGCGAGCGGGATAAGGTCCTACGAGCAGTACTTC | TRBV9 | TRBD2 | NA | TRBJ2-7
CASSAGTEYGYTF | TGTGCCAGCAGCGCCGGGACAGAATATGGCTACACCTTC | TRBV9 | TRBD1 | NA | TRBJ1-2
CASSVEWRQGGFTGELFF | TGTGCCAGCAGCGTAGAATGGAGGCAGGGAGGTTTCACCGGGGAGCTGTTTTTT | TRBV9 | NA | NA | TRBJ2-2
CASSVWGNTEAFF | TGTGCCAGCAGTGTTTGGGGGAACACTGAAGCTTTCTTT | TRBV27 | NA | NA | TRBJ1-1
CASRRGGDPYNEQFF | TGCGCCAGCAGAAGAGGAGGGGACCCCTACAATGAGCAGTTCTTC | TRBV5-1 | NA | once | TRBJ2-1
CASGDRVEKLFF | TGTGCCAGCGGAGACAGGGTCGAAAAACTGTTTTTT | TRBV7-3 | TRBD1 | NA | TRBJ1-4
CASSGDRGTYEQYF | TGTGCCAGCAGCGGGGACAGGGGGACCTACGAGCAGTACTTC | TRBV9 | TRBD1 | NA | TRBJ2-7
CASSKRTGLHYEQYF | TGTGCCAGCAGCAAAAGGACAGGGTTGCACTACGAGCAGTACTTC | TRBV21-1 | NA | few | TRBJ2-7
CASSFRAGNEQFF | TGTGCCAGCAGTTTCCGGGCAGGGAATGAGCAGTTCTTC | TRBV27 | NA | NA | TRBJ2-1
CASSSDGGYNQPQHF | TGTGCCAGCAGCTCCGATGGGGGGTACAATCAGCCCCAGCATTTT | TRBV7-8 | NA | NA | TRBJ1-5
CASSLGARETQYF | TGTGCCAGCAGCTTAGGGGCCAGGGAGACCCAGTACTTC | TRBV7-3 | NA | NA | TRBJ2-5
CASSPNGVPKLYGYTF | TGTGCCAGCAGCCCGAATGGAGTACCCAAGTTGTATGGCTACACCTTC | TRBV5-5 | NA | NA | TRBJ1-2
CASSQLPRADTQYF | TGTGCCAGCAGCCAATTACCCCGGGCAGATACGCAGTATTTT | TRBV6-5 | NA | once | TRBJ2-3
CSVEGQGGQPQHF | TGCAGCGTTGAAGGGCAGGGTGGGCAGCCCCAGCATTTT | TRBV29-1 | NA | NA | TRBJ1-5
CASSQDQTSGREQYF | TGTGCCAGCAGCCAAGATCAAACTAGCGGGCGCGAGCAGTACTTC | TRBV4-2 | TRBD2 | NA | TRBJ2-7
CAISEYKGKFDEQFF | TGTGCCATCAGTGAGTACAAAGGGAAATTCGATGAGCAGTTCTTC | TRBV10-3 | NA | few | TRBJ2-1
CASSEDAVTLNTEAFF | TGTGCCAGCAGTGAAGACGCAGTCACCCTGAACACTGAAGCTTTCTTT | TRBV6-1 | NA | NA | TRBJ1-1
CAWSEGMGQPQHF | TGTGCCTGGAGTGAGGGGATGGGACAGCCCCAGCATTTT | TRBV30 | NA | few | TRBJ1-5
CASAGTSDSSYYEQYF | TGTGCCAGCGCCGGGACTAGCGATAGTTCGTACTACGAGCAGTACTTC | TRBV19 | TRBD2 | few | TRBJ2-7
CASSREGTQYF | TGTGCCAGCAGCCGAGAGGGGACCCAGTACTTC | TRBV7-2 | NA | NA | TRBJ2-5
CASSLGGAGGLNTEAFF | TGTGCCAGCAGCTTAGGGGGGGCAGGGGGACTGAACACTGAAGCTTTCTTT | TRBV11-2 | TRBD1 | NA | TRBJ1-1
CAISEAKRNTEAFF | TGTGCCATCAGTGAGGCCAAGAGGAACACTGAAGCTTTCTTT | TRBV10-3 | NA | NA | TRBJ1-1
CASSSTSGGSTGELFF | TGTGCCAGCAGCTCTACTTCCGGAGGTTCGACCGGGGAGCTGTTTTTT | TRBV11-2 | NA | once | TRBJ2-2
CASSELGAQKSGNTIYF | TGTGCCAGCTCGGAGCTTGGGGCGCAGAAGTCTGGAAACACCATATATTTT | TRBV19 | NA | NA | TRBJ1-3
CSVERIQPQTLNYGYTF | TGCAGCGTGGAACGTATTCAGCCTCAGACGTTAAACTATGGCTACACCTTC | TRBV29-1 | NA | NA | TRBJ1-2
CMSQMNTEAFF | TGCATGAGTCAAATGAACACTGAAGCTTTCTTT | TRBV20-1 | NA | few | TRBJ1-1
CASSWGGLSYEQYF | TGTGCCAGCAGCTGGGGGGGACTTTCCTACGAGCAGTACTTC | TRBV11-2 | TRBD2 | NA | TRBJ2-7
CAWKLAGGSYEQYF | TGTGCCTGGAAACTAGCGGGAGGATCCTACGAGCAGTACTTC | TRBV30 | TRBD2 | NA | TRBJ2-7